This passage covers 7 T cell receptor beta chains from one sample sequenced in a study of cytomegalovirus exposure and HLA in healthy donors. PCR involved 60 Vbeta and 13 Jbeta primers. Assay: immunoSEQ multiplex PCR; the TCRdb copy retains only in-frame clones and omits some. The sample carries 70,000 to 95,000 clones, around 74% recorded once. Specimen: PBMCs. The receptors shown here come from a man younger than 45 in good health and CMV-seropositive.

V gene TRBV7-9 combines with J gene TRBJ2-1; TRBD1 aligns across 7 bases. The junction had 4 bases not matched to a gene; V was cut back by 5 bases and J by 6 bases. Per the germline V gene, CDR1 is SEHNR and CDR2 is FQNEAQ (reference sequence). The CDR3 contains 13 residues. In DNA form, the CDR3 reads TGTGCCAGCAGCCTGGGACAGACCAATGAGCAGTTCTTC. It encodes CASSLGQTNEQFF.

As DNA, the CDR3 is TGCGCCAGCAGCGCCGGGACAGGGGGAAACACCATATATTTT. Translated, it gives CASSAGTGGNTIYF. The chain couples TRBV5-1 to TRBJ1-3; 9 nucleotides match TRBD1. V trimming: 4 bases; J trimming: 4 bases; junction bases outside the gene matches: 3. The CDR3 loop spans 14 amino acids. Germline V lookup: CDR1 SGHRS, CDR2 YFSETQ.

This rearrangement joins TRBV5-5 to TRBJ2-7, with 8 bases that match TRBD2. The CDR3 runs to 14 residues. Germline V gene sequence: CDR1 SGHKS, CDR2 YYEKEE (reference sequence). V gave up 1 base and J gave up 5 bases; unmatched junction bases: 5. CDR3 protein: CASSLQRGTDEQYF. In nucleotides, the CDR3 is TGTGCCAGCAGCTTGCAGCGGGGGACCGACGAGCAGTACTTC. Supplemented by reference TRBV5-5 and TRBJ2-7, the full variable domain reads DAGVTQSPTHLIKTRGQQVTLRCSPISGHKSVSWYQQVLGQGPQFIFQYYEKEERGRGNFPDRFSARQFPNYSSELNVNALLLGDSALYLCASSLQRGTDEQYFGPGTRLTVT.

The CDR3 DNA reads TGTGCCAGCAGTTTTGGGGGGATCTCCGGCTACACCTTC. Translated, it gives CASSFGGISGYTF. The chain is built from TRBV28 and TRBJ1-2; D is possibly TRBD1 (5 bases). The germline V gene encodes CDR1 MDHEN and CDR2 SYDVKM. This CDR3 contains 13 residues. Trimming removed 3 bases at V and 8 bases at J, with 13 bases between.

The CDR3 DNA reads TGTGCCAGCAGCTTAGGCCCGTGGGCCACCTACGAGCAGTACTTC. Its protein product is CASSLGPWATYEQYF. The rearrangement uses TRBV13 and TRBJ2-7, with D uncertain. The CDR3 extends over 15 amino acids. Germline CDR1 is PRHDT and CDR2 is FYEKMQ (reference sequence). V was pared by 0 bases and J by 2 bases, with 11 bases between.

This chain connects TRBV11-2 to TRBJ1-1; tentatively, D is TRBD1 (5 bases). Between the trimmed V and J ends, which lost 6 bases and 3 bases, there was a span of 14 bases. Germline CDR1 SGHAT, CDR2 FQNNGV. The CDR3 consists of 14 residues. The CDR3 loop is CASRRGGFDTEAFF. The CDR3 DNA sequence: TGTGCCAGCAGGCGGGGGGGATTCGACACTGAAGCTTTCTTT.

The chain recombines TRBV5-1 with TRBJ2-2; no reliable D call. This CDR3 spans 12 amino acids. The V gene's germline CDR1 is SGHRS and CDR2 YFSETQ. V dropped 0 bases and J dropped 6 bases, with 3 bases sitting between them. CDR3 sequence (DNA): TGCGCCAGCAGCTTGGACTCCGGGGAGCTGTTTTTT. It translates to CASSLDSGELFF.